Presented here are 22 T cell receptor beta chains from one specimen sequenced in a study of cytomegalovirus exposure and HLA in healthy donors. 60 Vbeta and 13 Jbeta primers were used in PCR. The method was immunoSEQ multiplex PCR; TCRdb's version includes in-frame clones alone and lacks a portion of them. The sample lists some 120,000 clones, approximately 80% occurring once. The sequencing sample was made of PBMCs. These receptors originate from a woman in her thirties or forties in good health and CMV-seropositive.

The chain is built from TRBV18 and TRBJ2-7, with no clear D. Germline V gene sequence: CDR1 KGHSH, CDR2 LQKENI. The CDR3 has 12 residues. The V end lost 6 bases, the J end lost 4 bases, and 10 bases lay between the germline ends. The CDR3 here is CASSLTKYEQYF. The DNA for the CDR3 is TGTGCCAGCTCCCTTACTAAATACGAGCAGTACTTC.

The V call is TRBV6-1, the J call TRBJ2-7, with D possibly being TRBD2 (6 bases). In germline, CDR1 is MNHNS, CDR2 SASEGT. The CDR3 sequence is 15 residues long. V lost 6 bases and J lost 7, with 22 bases in between. CDR3 in DNA: TGTGCCAGCAGGGGGGGAGCTAGGCCATGGGGAGAGCAGTACTTC. Encoded protein: CASRGGARPWGEQYF.

V usage is TRBV9 and J usage is TRBJ1-1, with a weak D call TRBD1 (5 bases). This CDR3 is built from 14 residues. The V gene's germline CDR1 is SGDLS and CDR2 YYNGEE. The V gene lost 3 bases and the J gene lost 1 base, with 10 bases spanning the gap. In DNA form, the CDR3 reads TGTGCCAGCAGCGGAAGGGGTACGAACACTGAAGCTTTCTTT. It encodes CASSGRGTNTEAFF.

The chain carries TRBV4-1 and TRBJ1-6; 9 nucleotides match TRBD1. The V gene's germline CDR1 is MGHRA and CDR2 YSYEKL. This CDR3 comprises 16 residues. The junction had 8 bases not matched to a gene; V was cut back by 3 bases and J by 8 bases. The CDR3 here is CASSHLQGALDSPLHF. The CDR3, as DNA: TGCGCCAGCAGCCATTTACAGGGGGCGTTGGATTCACCCCTCCACTTT.

The chain is built from TRBV6-1 and TRBJ1-1; unclear D gene. This CDR3 has 13 amino acids. Germline V gives CDR1 MNHNS, CDR2 SASEGT. V lost 2 bases and J 9 bases, leaving 13 bases between the germline ends. CDR3 nucleotide sequence: TGTGCCAGCAGTGAACTAGGATTGAGGAAAGCTTTCTTT. Protein sequence: CASSELGLRKAFF.

This clone was recorded a few times. This chain's CDR3 is CAISPGQRGSGANVLTF. The DNA for the CDR3 is TGTGCCATCAGCCCGGGACAAAGAGGTTCTGGGGCCAACGTCCTGACTTTC. V gene TRBV10-3 combines with J gene TRBJ2-6; TRBD1 might be the D (6 bases). This CDR3 has 17 amino acids. CDR1 ENHRY and CDR2 SYGVKD come from the germline V gene. Between the trimmed V and J ends, which lost 6 bases and 1 base, there was a span of 16 bases.

The chain links TRBV5-1 to TRBJ1-1; weak D call: TRBD1 (6 bases). The germline gives CDR1 SGHRS, CDR2 YFSETQ. CDR3 length: 16 amino acids. V shed 7 bases and J shed 5 bases, with 24 bases lying between them. The CDR3 is CASSQHIQGVETEAFF. CDR3 bases: TGCGCCAGCTCCCAGCATATACAGGGAGTTGAGACTGAAGCTTTCTTT.

This clone was seen more than once but under ten times. This chain connects TRBV7-9 to TRBJ2-6; tentative D call: TRBD1 (5 bases). V was clipped by 5 bases and J by 0 bases, with 8 bases between them. The CDR3 is 15 amino acids. Germline V CDR1 and CDR2: SEHNR, FQNEAQ (reference sequence). The chain's CDR3 is CASSLTASGANVLTF. Written as DNA, the CDR3 is TGTGCCAGCAGCCTGACAGCCTCTGGGGCCAACGTCCTGACTTTC.

This clone was picked up one time. This chain links TRBV6-5 with TRBJ2-6, with a possible D match to TRBD1 (5 bases). Per germline, CDR1 MNHEY and CDR2 SVGAGI. This CDR3 contains 16 residues. V lost 2 bases and J 4 bases, leaving 12 bases between the germline ends. This CDR3 is CASSYGAPAGANVLTF. The CDR3 DNA follows: TGTGCCAGCAGTTACGGGGCCCCGGCAGGGGCCAACGTCCTGACTTTC.

The V gene is TRBV30, the J gene TRBJ2-7; D is possibly TRBD1 (6 bases). This CDR3 spans 13 amino acids. Per the germline V gene, CDR1 is GTSNPN and CDR2 is SVGIG (reference sequence). V was cut by 0 bases and J by 3 bases, with 9 bases left in between. The CDR3: CAWSVKQGYEQYF. The CDR3 nucleotides read TGTGCCTGGAGTGTAAAACAGGGCTACGAGCAGTACTTC. The full variable domain, in which reference TRBV30 and TRBJ2-7 provide the parts outside the CDR3, is SQTIHQWPATLVQPVGSPLSLECTVEGTSNPNLYWYRQAAGRGLQLLFYSVGIGQISSEVPQNLSASRPQDRQFILSSKKLLLSDSGFYLCAWSVKQGYEQYFGPGTRLTVT.

The table lists this clone with a few counts. Sequence at one end of the junction differs from germline and may be a read error. The chain uses TRBV11-2 and TRBJ1-1, with D hard to call. The CDR3 spans 12 residues. CDR1 is SGHAT and CDR2 is FQNNGV in the germline V gene. The DNA of the CDR3 is TGTGCCAGCAGCTTAAAAGGATTTTGGAGTATCTTT. Amino acids: CASSLKGFWSIF.

Remarks on this clone: Other DNA sequences in the sample encode the same CDR3. This sequence joins TRBV5-1 and TRBJ2-1; 9 nucleotides line up with TRBD1. The CDR3 loop spans 14 amino acids. The V segment lost 5 bases and the J segment 4 bases; nucleotides outside the gene matches: 4. Germline-derived CDR1 and CDR2 are SGHRS and YFSETQ. CDR3 DNA sequence: TGCGCCAGCAGTCCGGGACAGGGTTACAATGAGCAGTTCTTC. Amino acids: CASSPGQGYNEQFF. The full variable domain, completed using reference TRBV5-1 and TRBJ2-1, is KAGVTQTPRYLIKTRGQQVTLSCSPISGHRSVSWYQQTPGQGLQFLFEYFSETQRNKGNFPGRFSGRQFSNSRSEMNVSTLELGDSALYLCASSPGQGYNEQFFGPGTRLTVL.

The rearrangement links TRBV6-6 to TRBJ1-1, with no clear D. V was shortened by 7 bases and J by 3 bases, with 12 bases between the two germline ends. The CDR3 loop spans 13 amino acids. CDR1 is MNHNY and CDR2 is SVGAGI in the germline V gene (reference sequence). The CDR3 loop reads CASILLRDTEAFF. The CDR3 bases are TGTGCCAGCATCCTTTTGCGGGACACTGAAGCTTTCTTT.

J is TRBJ1-1 and V is TRBV19, with TRBD1 as a possible D gene (5 bases). V was shortened by 8 bases and J by 8 bases, with 24 bases between the two germline ends. The V gene's germline CDR1 is LNHDA and CDR2 SQIVND (reference sequence). The CDR3 is 15 amino acids. The CDR3, as DNA: TGTGCCAGTGCCGCCCGGTGGGGGGGTACGGGGGAAGCTTTCTTT. Encoded protein: CASAARWGGTGEAFF.

This chain links TRBV5-8 with TRBJ1-5; weak D call: TRBD1 (5 bases). Germline loops: CDR1 SGHTS, CDR2 YDEGEE. The CDR3 has 16 residues. V was trimmed by 4 bases and J by 3 bases, leaving 17 bases between them. In DNA, the CDR3 is TGTGCCAGCAGCCGACGCGGGGGAGGCAACAATCAGCCCCAGCATTTT. This gives the protein CASSRRGGGNNQPQHF.

This clone was picked up a small number of times. The rearrangement joins TRBV4-1 to TRBJ1-5, with TRBD1 as a possible D gene (6 bases). With 4 bases removed from V and 7 bases from J, the gap between germline ends came to 17 bases. Germline V gene data show CDR1 as MGHRA and CDR2 as YSYEKL. This CDR3 is built from 15 residues. CDR3 bases: TGCGCCAGCAGCCGCTTGACAGGCTCGGGCCAGCCCCAGCATTTT. The encoded protein is CASSRLTGSGQPQHF.

The chain uses TRBV4-1 and TRBJ2-3, with TRBD1 as a possible D gene (5 bases). Germline loops: CDR1 MGHRA, CDR2 YSYEKL. The ends were cut back, 0 bases at V and 8 bases at J, with 6 bases in the middle. The CDR3 is 12 residues long. CDR3 bases: TGCGCCAGCAGCCAAGACAGGGTTACGCAGTATTTT. This sequence encodes CASSQDRVTQYF.

The rearrangement links TRBV7-2 to TRBJ2-5; D uncertain. Per the germline V gene, CDR1 is SGHTA and CDR2 is FQGNSA. This CDR3 comprises 13 residues. V was pared by 3 bases and J by 1 base, with 6 bases between. The CDR3: CASSFPSQETQYF. The CDR3 DNA sequence: TGTGCCAGCAGCTTCCCCAGCCAAGAGACCCAGTACTTC.

The CDR3 sequence: CAGSPPGLVETQYF. The DNA of the CDR3 is TGTGCCGGTTCCCCCCCGGGGTTGGTGGAGACCCAGTACTTC. The chain employs TRBV18 and TRBJ2-5, with D tentatively TRBD2 (5 bases). CDR1 and CDR2 (germline): KGHSH, LQKENI. The germline V and J ends were trimmed by 11 bases and 5 bases, with 21 bases remaining between them. CDR3 length: 14 residues. Supplemented by reference TRBV18 and TRBJ2-5, the full variable domain reads NAGVMQNPRHLVRRRGQEARLRCSPMKGHSHVYWYRQLPEEGLKFMVYLQKENIIDESGMPKERFSAEFPKEGPSILRIQQVVRGDSAAYFCAGSPPGLVETQYFGPGTRLLVL.

This clone was seen a single time. The rearrangement joins TRBV14 to TRBJ1-6; no clear D gene. CDR3 size: 13 residues. Between the trimmed V and J ends, which lost 0 bases and 11 bases, there was a span of 8 bases. Germline values: CDR1 SGHDN, CDR2 FVKESK. CDR3 in amino acids: CASSQEGRTPLHF. The CDR3 DNA reads as TGTGCCAGCAGCCAAGAAGGGAGAACACCCCTCCACTTT. Together with reference TRBV14 and TRBJ1-6, the CDR3 gives the full variable domain: EAGVTQFPSHSVIEKGQTVTLRCDPISGHDNLYWYRRVMGKEIKFLLHFVKESKQDESGMPNNRFLAERTGGTYSTLKVQPAELEDSGVYFCASSQEGRTPLHFGNGTRLTVT.

This chain joins TRBV2 and TRBJ1-1; D unresolved. V shed 8 bases and J shed 6 bases, with 19 bases lying between them. The CDR3 totals 14 residues. Germline CDR1 reads SNHLY; CDR2 reads FYNNEI. The CDR3 protein is CASLRAHGLSEAFF. Here the CDR3 DNA reads TGTGCCAGCTTGCGGGCGCATGGTTTATCTGAAGCTTTCTTT.

This clone occurred a few times. The chain links TRBV7-2 to TRBJ2-1; 12 bases are shared with TRBD2. Germline V gene lookup returns CDR1 SGHTA and CDR2 FQGNSA. Trimming at V came to 6 bases and at J to 0 bases, leaving 6 bases not matched to a gene. The CDR3 has 17 amino acids. The CDR3 DNA sequence: TGTGCCAGCAGTCAATCACTAGCGGGGGGCTCCTACAATGAGCAGTTCTTC. Its translation is CASSQSLAGGSYNEQFF.